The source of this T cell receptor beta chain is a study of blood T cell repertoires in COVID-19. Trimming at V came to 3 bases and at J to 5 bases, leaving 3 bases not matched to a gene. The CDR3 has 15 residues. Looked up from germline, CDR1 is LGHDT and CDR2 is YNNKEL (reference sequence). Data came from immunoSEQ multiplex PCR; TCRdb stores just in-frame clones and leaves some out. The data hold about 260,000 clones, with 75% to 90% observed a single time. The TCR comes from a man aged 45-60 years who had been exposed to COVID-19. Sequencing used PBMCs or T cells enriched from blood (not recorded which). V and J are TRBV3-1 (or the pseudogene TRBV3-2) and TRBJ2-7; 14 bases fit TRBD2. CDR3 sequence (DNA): TGTGCCAGCAGCCAGGGACTAGCGGGAGCGGACGAGCAGTACGTC. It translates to CASSQGLAGADEQYV.